The 25 T cell receptor beta chains listed next were all sequenced from one sample in a study of blood T cell repertoires in COVID-19. This table comes from immunoSEQ multiplex PCR, and its TCRdb copy is limited to in-frame clones, with some not included. Of a few hundred thousand clones listed, 88% are singletons. Sample: peripheral blood. The source is a woman aged 70 to 79 with COVID-19, enrolled during active disease.

The V gene is TRBV29-1, the J gene TRBJ2-3, with a tentative D call TRBD1 (5 bases). V gave up 3 bases and J gave up 1 base, with 11 bases separating them. The germline gives CDR1 SQVTM, CDR2 ANQGSEA. CDR3 length: 14 amino acids. CDR3 DNA sequence: TGCAGCGTTGACGCAGGGTACGGCACAGATACGCAGTATTTT. It is translated as CSVDAGYGTDTQYF.

V gene TRBV11-2 combines with J gene TRBJ1-2; possibly TRBD1 for D (5 bases). V lost 3 bases, J lost 4 bases, and 15 bases lay in between. The CDR3 covers 15 residues. Germline V gene sequence: CDR1 SGHAT, CDR2 FQNNGV. The CDR3 reads CASSLGGASSYGYTF. DNA for the CDR3: TGTGCCAGCAGCTTGGGAGGGGCTTCATCCTATGGCTACACCTTC.

The chain has TRBV9 and TRBJ2-3, with TRBD2 matching 7 bases. The length of the CDR3 is 14 residues. CDR1 is SGDLS and CDR2 is YYNGEE in the germline V gene. V gave up 2 bases and J gave up 2 bases; unmatched junction bases: 2. Here the CDR3 reads CASSVLADTDTQYF. CDR3 in DNA: TGTGCCAGCAGCGTCCTAGCGGACACAGATACGCAGTATTTT.

The gene calls are TRBV7-9 and TRBJ1-1, with 7 bases fitting TRBD1. Germline V gene sequence: CDR1 SEHNR, CDR2 FQNEAQ (reference sequence). The V and J ends lost 5 bases and 10 bases, in that order; junction bases with no gene match: 7. The CDR3 runs to 12 residues. The CDR3 DNA is TGTGCCAGCAGCGTTACAGGGGAAGGAGCTTTCTTT. Amino acids: CASSVTGEGAFF.

The rearrangement uses TRBV19 and TRBJ1-2, with 8 nucleotides matching TRBD1. Trimming cost V 3 bases and J 6 bases; bases outside gene matches: 3. CDR1 LNHDA and CDR2 SQIVND come from the germline V gene (reference sequence). The CDR3 length is 13 residues. The CDR3 coding sequence is TGTGCCAGTAGTATCCGACAGGGGAATGGCTACACCTTC. It translates to CASSIRQGNGYTF.

The chain joins TRBV28 to TRBJ2-3; D gene ambiguous. The CDR3 consists of 14 residues. Trimming removed 5 bases from V and 0 bases from J, with 9 bases in between. From germline, CDR1 is MDHEN and CDR2 SYDVKM. Here the CDR3 DNA reads TGTGCCAGCAGTCCCCTCTCGAGCACAGATACGCAGTATTTT. Protein: CASSPLSSTDTQYF.

The chain combines TRBV3-1 (or the pseudogene TRBV3-2) with TRBJ2-1; TRBD1 matches at 10 bases. Germline loops: CDR1 LGHDT, CDR2 YNNKEL (reference sequence). V lost 4 bases and J lost 9; bases outside the gene matches: 6. CDR3 length: 14 amino acids. The CDR3 here is CASSPRQGAGEQFF. The CDR3 nucleotides are TGTGCCAGCAGCCCGAGACAGGGGGCAGGTGAGCAGTTCTTC.

The gene calls are TRBV7-3 and TRBJ2-1; weak D call: TRBD1 (5 bases). The CDR3 is made up of 14 amino acids. Germline CDR1 reads SGHTA; CDR2 reads FQGTGA. Trimming took 5 bases from V and 1 from J, leaving 9 bases between them. CDR3 protein: CASSKGQSYNEQFF. For the CDR3, the DNA is TGTGCCAGCAGCAAAGGACAATCCTACAATGAGCAGTTCTTC.

In this sample, this clone turned up a few times. The chain couples TRBV3-1 (or the pseudogene TRBV3-2) to TRBJ1-3, with D uncertain. V gave up 4 bases and J gave up 0 bases, with 13 bases separating them. The CDR3 spans 16 residues. CDR1 is LGHDT, CDR2 YNNKEL, per germline (reference sequence). For the CDR3, the DNA is TGTGCCAGCAGCCCTTTCGAGGCTATCTCTGGAAACACCATATATTTT. Protein product: CASSPFEAISGNTIYF.

This rearrangement joins TRBV9 to TRBJ1-1; D perhaps matches TRBD1 (6 bases). The CDR3 runs to 14 residues. CDR1 is SGDLS, CDR2 YYNGEE, per germline. Trimming pared 3 bases from V and 2 bases from J, leaving 11 bases between. CDR3 in DNA: TGTGCCAGCAGCGAGGACAGCTTTAACACTGAAGCTTTCTTT. Its translation: CASSEDSFNTEAFF.

This chain connects TRBV7-6 to TRBJ1-2; 8 positions agree with TRBD1. The trim removed 1 base at V and 4 bases at J, leaving 5 bases unmatched. Germline lookup yields CDR1 SGHVS and CDR2 FNYEAQ. The CDR3 has 15 amino acids. This CDR3 reads CASSLVAGGGYGYTF. CDR3 DNA sequence: TGTGCCAGCAGCTTAGTCGCAGGGGGCGGCTATGGCTACACCTTC. Full variable domain (missing parts from reference TRBV7-6 and TRBJ1-2): GAGVSQSPRYKVTKRGQDVALRCDPISGHVSLYWYRQALGQGPEFLTYFNYEAQQDKSGLPNDRFSAERPEGSISTLTIQRTEQRDSAMYRCASSLVAGGGYGYTFGSGTRLTVV.

This clone was recorded a few times. This rearrangement joins TRBV18 to TRBJ1-2, with D hard to call. The germline V gene encodes CDR1 KGHSH and CDR2 LQKENI. Trimming removed 0 bases at V and 5 bases at J, with 7 bases between. This CDR3 contains 13 residues. Here the CDR3 reads CASSPPSPYGYTF. The CDR3 DNA follows: TGTGCCAGCTCACCACCGAGTCCATATGGCTACACCTTC.

This chain links TRBV3-1 (or the pseudogene TRBV3-2) with TRBJ2-7, with 9 nucleotides matching TRBD2. CDR1 is LGHDT, CDR2 YNNKEL, per germline (reference sequence). The J segment lost 2 bases and the V segment lost 0 bases, leaving 5 bases of the junction unmatched. This CDR3 contains 16 residues. CDR3 DNA sequence: TGTGCCAGCAGCCAAGATATACTAGCGGGTACCTACGAGCAGTACTTC. Its protein product is CASSQDILAGTYEQYF.

This chain connects TRBV4-2 to TRBJ2-3, with 11 bases aligning to TRBD2. This CDR3 is built from 16 residues. V was pared by 4 bases and J by 0 bases, with 3 bases of the junction left unmatched. Per germline, CDR1 LGHNA and CDR2 YNFKEQ. The CDR3 reads CASSRTSGRSTDTQYF. The CDR3 bases are TGTGCCAGCAGCCGGACTAGCGGGCGAAGCACAGATACGCAGTATTTT.

The chain has TRBV30 and TRBJ2-7, with D tentatively TRBD2 (7 bases). In germline, CDR1 is GTSNPN, CDR2 SVGIG (reference sequence). With 2 bases removed from V and 2 bases from J, the gap between germline ends came to 10 bases. CDR3 size: 13 residues. CDR3 loop: CAWSIGGPYEQYF. Here the CDR3 DNA reads TGTGCCTGGAGTATCGGGGGGCCCTACGAGCAGTACTTC.

The CDR3 region has the DNA TGCGCCAGCAGCCCCCGGTTTGCAGGGACTAATGAAAAACTGTTTTTT. It specifies CASSPRFAGTNEKLFF. The chain couples TRBV4-3 to TRBJ1-4, with D perhaps TRBD1 (5 bases). The CDR3 has 16 amino acids. Germline V gives CDR1 LGHNA, CDR2 YSLEER. Trimming stripped 4 bases from V and 2 bases from J, with 14 bases between.

This clone has more than one count but fewer than ten. This chain links TRBV24-1 with TRBJ2-2; D is perhaps TRBD1 (7 bases). The CDR3 has 16 amino acids. Germline-derived CDR1 and CDR2 are KGHDR and SFDVKD. Trimming shortened V by 2 bases and J by 5 bases, and 14 bases separated the two germline ends. CDR3 region: CATSDSDRAGTGELFF. CDR3 DNA sequence: TGTGCCACCAGTGATTCTGACAGGGCGGGGACCGGGGAGCTGTTTTTT.

The chain is built from TRBV19 and TRBJ2-3, with 14 bases fitting TRBD2. Germline-derived CDR1 and CDR2 are LNHDA and SQIVND (reference sequence). J gave up 0 bases and V 3 bases, and 8 bases lay outside the gene matches. The CDR3 extends over 19 amino acids. CDR3 DNA: TGTGCCAGTAGTATCCTTACAAGGACTAGCGGGGGGAGCACAGATACGCAGTATTTT. Protein product: CASSILTRTSGGSTDTQYF.

This clone was picked up a small number of times. V gene TRBV6-6 combines with J gene TRBJ2-5; 8 nucleotides line up with TRBD2. Germline V gene lookup returns CDR1 MNHNY and CDR2 SVGAGI (reference sequence). The CDR3 sequence is 15 residues long. Trimming removed 7 bases from V and 3 bases from J; junction bases left unmatched: 10. CDR3 region: CASKISGNSKETQYF. Written as DNA, the CDR3 is TGTGCCAGCAAAATTAGCGGGAACTCCAAAGAGACCCAGTACTTC.

With respect to this clone: Other DNA sequences in this sample translate to the same CDR3. The chain joins TRBV27 to TRBJ1-1, with D perhaps TRBD1 (6 bases). This CDR3 region has 14 residues. Germline values: CDR1 MNHEY, CDR2 SMNVEV (reference sequence). V lost 3 bases, J lost 1 base, and 9 bases lay in between. The CDR3 spells CASSFRGGNTEAFF. CDR3 sequence (DNA): TGTGCCAGCAGTTTCAGGGGCGGGAACACTGAAGCTTTCTTT.

V and J are TRBV10-2 and TRBJ1-5; 7 bases agree with TRBD1. V was pared by 0 bases and J by 1 base, with 6 bases of the junction left unmatched. The CDR3 runs to 17 residues. The germline CDR1 and CDR2 sequences are WSHSY and SAAADI. The CDR3 DNA follows: TGCGCCAGCAGTGAGTCGACAGGGATTAGAAGCAATCAGCCCCAGCATTTT. Translating gives CASSESTGIRSNQPQHF.

This clone showed up just once. This sequence joins TRBV6-6 and TRBJ2-7; the match to TRBD2 covers 8 bases. The CDR3 sequence is 15 residues long. Germline loops: CDR1 MNHNY, CDR2 SVGAGI (reference sequence). V was clipped by 4 bases and J by 2 bases; unmatched bases: 7. CDR3 in amino acids: CASSSRGRTPYEQYF. The CDR3 region has the DNA TGTGCCAGCAGTTCTCGCGGGAGGACCCCCTACGAGCAGTACTTC.

The chain combines TRBV7-2 with TRBJ2-2, with D perhaps matching TRBD2 (6 bases). The V gene's germline CDR1 is SGHTA and CDR2 FQGNSA. Trimming took off 4 bases at V and 8 bases at J, with 17 bases between the two ends. The CDR3 covers 15 residues. The CDR3 DNA follows: TGTGCCAGCAGCTCGGGGGACCCCGGACAAGGGGAGCTGTTTTTT. Its translation is CASSSGDPGQGELFF.

V gene TRBV4-1 combines with J gene TRBJ1-1; D not resolved. Germline CDR1 is MGHRA and CDR2 is YSYEKL. V lost 3 bases to trimming and J lost 7 bases, with 9 bases between them. The CDR3 contains 12 residues. The CDR3 DNA reads as TGCGCCAGCAGCCAGAAGGGAGATGAAGCTTTCTTT. Translating gives CASSQKGDEAFF.

The V gene is TRBV6-5, the J gene TRBJ1-2; no clear D gene. This CDR3 is built from 13 residues. V dropped 6 bases and J dropped 0 bases, with 8 bases sitting between them. CDR1 is MNHEY, CDR2 SVGAGI, per germline. The CDR3 reads CASSQTTNYGYTF. CDR3 coding DNA: TGTGCCAGCAGCCAGACTACTAACTATGGCTACACCTTC.